Listed below are T cell receptor beta chains from one sample, sequenced in a study. TCRdb called the RT-PCR reads again in MiXCR, with one record for every CDR3 protein. In the table there are about 700,000 distinct CDR3 sequences, over 12% of which are singletons. Sequencing was done on a sample of memory CD4+ T cells from blood. These TCRs come from a female donor in good health, serving as a healthy control. Both conserved end residues are trimmed from each CDR3. Each record gives: J gene, V gene, CDR3 protein.

>TRBJ2-4|TRBV5-6
ASSLTDFGKNIQY
>TRBJ2-3|TRBV5-8
ASSLQGRDADTQY
>TRBJ2-7|TRBV6-6
ASSPRDEQY
>TRBJ2-5|TRBV6-6
ASSSGGAGAETQY
>TRBJ2-5|TRBV20-1
SAIYTGVRQETQY
>TRBJ2-1|TRBV9
ASSPRATPIYNEQF
>TRBJ1-3|TRBV12-3/TRBV12-4
ASRPTGGSGNTIY
>TRBJ2-1|TRBV6-5
ASRQSSYNEQF
>TRBJ2-7|TRBV11-1
ASSLTGTDPSYEQY
>TRBJ2-4|TRBV6-5
ASRQGVAKNIQY
>TRBJ2-1|TRBV28
ASSLGPTSGSHNEQF
>TRBJ2-7|TRBV20-1
SARDSGRGSYEQY
>TRBJ1-6|TRBV5-6
ASSLYQGASSPLH
>TRBJ2-1|TRBV18
ASSPASLAGVGSYNEQF
>TRBJ1-6|TRBV6-1
ASSAGTGNSPLH
>TRBJ1-1|TRBV20-1
SARDLGTEAF
>TRBJ2-7|TRBV7-2
ASSVDRIGYEQY
>TRBJ2-3|TRBV12-3/TRBV12-4
ASTLWGVGTDTQY
>TRBJ2-4|TRBV5-4
ASSPAGVAKNIQY
>TRBJ2-3|TRBV7-9
ASSSLGTGSWDTQY
>TRBJ2-1|TRBV5-4
ASSRGREQF
>TRBJ1-2|TRBV12-3/TRBV12-4
ASGARANYGYT
>TRBJ2-7|TRBV2
ASRVAGVSYEQY
>TRBJ2-1|TRBV6-5
ASSYASGRQF
>TRBJ1-1|TRBV5-4
ASSLDRSRAF